The rows below give T cell receptor beta chains drawn from one sample of a study of blood T cell repertoires in COVID-19. The assay was immunoSEQ multiplex PCR, and TCRdb's table has in-frame clones only and misses some. The sample lists about 140,000 clones; approximately 80% were seen once. Sequenced sample: PBMCs or T cells enriched from blood (not recorded which). These receptors were obtained from a woman younger than 35 who had been exposed to COVID-19. The CDR3 runs from the conserved cysteine through the conserved F or W. The D gene is left open where the match is weak. Only some rows state a clone size, as once, few, many or a class for expanded clones.

CDR3nt: TGTGCCAGCAGCAAACTAGGGAACAGGGTCGAAAGTCAGCCCCAGCATTTT
CDR3aa: CASSKLGNRVESQPQHF
abundance: NA
v_gene: TRBV21-1
d_gene: NA
j_gene: TRBJ1-5

CDR3nt: TGTGCCAGCAGTGTTTCCGGTTTTCCTGAAGCTTTCTTT
CDR3aa: CASSVSGFPEAFF
abundance: NA
v_gene: TRBV2
d_gene: NA
j_gene: TRBJ1-1

CDR3nt: TGTGCCAGCAGCTCCCTAACAGGGGGCAGGGACGAGCAGTACTTC
CDR3aa: CASSSLTGGRDEQYF
abundance: NA
v_gene: TRBV5-6
d_gene: TRBD1
j_gene: TRBJ2-7

CDR3nt: TGTGCCAGCGTCCCAATAGCGCGTAGGACTGAGCAGTTCTTC
CDR3aa: CASVPIARRTEQFF
abundance: NA
v_gene: TRBV11-2
d_gene: NA
j_gene: TRBJ2-1

CDR3nt: TGTGCCAGCTCGGGACTAGCGGGAGGTGGCAACACCGGGGAGCTGTTTTTT
CDR3aa: CASSGLAGGGNTGELFF
abundance: NA
v_gene: TRBV18
d_gene: TRBD2
j_gene: TRBJ2-2

CDR3nt: TGTGCCAGCAGTGAAGCGGGGTTGGGGGGGTACACAGATACGCAGTATTTT
CDR3aa: CASSEAGLGGYTDTQYF
abundance: once
v_gene: TRBV2
d_gene: TRBD2
j_gene: TRBJ2-3

CDR3nt: TGTGCCAGCGGACCAACTAGCCTCGAGCAGTACTTC
CDR3aa: CASGPTSLEQYF
abundance: NA
v_gene: TRBV12-3/TRBV12-4
d_gene: NA
j_gene: TRBJ2-7

CDR3nt: TGTGCCACCAGCAGAGATTACGGGAGCGGCGAGCAGTACTTC
CDR3aa: CATSRDYGSGEQYF
abundance: NA
v_gene: TRBV15
d_gene: NA
j_gene: TRBJ2-7

CDR3nt: TGTGCCAGCAGCCTGACAGCTGGTGGCTATGGCTACACCTTC
CDR3aa: CASSLTAGGYGYTF
abundance: NA
v_gene: TRBV27
d_gene: NA
j_gene: TRBJ1-2

CDR3nt: TGTGCCAGCAGCGTAGGCGGTCCAGCCACTTCTGGAAACACCATATATTTT
CDR3aa: CASSVGGPATSGNTIYF
abundance: NA
v_gene: TRBV9
d_gene: NA
j_gene: TRBJ1-3

CDR3nt: TGTGCCAGCAGCCTTCGGGACATTGTATTTTCACCCCTCCACTTT
CDR3aa: CASSLRDIVFSPLHF
abundance: NA
v_gene: TRBV3-1/TRBV3-2
d_gene: NA
j_gene: TRBJ1-6

CDR3nt: TGTGCCAGTAGCAGACAGGTCGGGCTTAGGAACACTGAAGCTTTCTTT
CDR3aa: CASSRQVGLRNTEAFF
abundance: NA
v_gene: TRBV19
d_gene: NA
j_gene: TRBJ1-1

CDR3nt: TGCGCCAGCAGCCTCGGGACAGGGAAGGGTACCACTGAAGCTTTCTTT
CDR3aa: CASSLGTGKGTTEAFF
abundance: NA
v_gene: TRBV4-3
d_gene: TRBD1
j_gene: TRBJ1-1

CDR3nt: TGTGCCAGCAGCTTAGCGCGGGGGCTGGGTGAAAAACTGTTTTTT
CDR3aa: CASSLARGLGEKLFF
abundance: NA
v_gene: TRBV7-9
d_gene: NA
j_gene: TRBJ1-4

CDR3nt: TGCGCCAGCAGGAGGCCGGGACAGGGGTTCACCGGGGAGCTGTTTTTT
CDR3aa: CASRRPGQGFTGELFF
abundance: NA
v_gene: TRBV5-1
d_gene: TRBD1
j_gene: TRBJ2-2

CDR3nt: TGTGCCAGCAGTCACCGGGACAGGGGCTACGAGCAGTACTTC
CDR3aa: CASSHRDRGYEQYF
abundance: NA
v_gene: TRBV6-2/TRBV6-3
d_gene: TRBD1
j_gene: TRBJ2-7

CDR3nt: TGTGCCTGGAGTGTACAAATCCGGAGCTCCTACAATGAGCAGTTCTTC
CDR3aa: CAWSVQIRSSYNEQFF
abundance: NA
v_gene: TRBV30
d_gene: NA
j_gene: TRBJ2-1

CDR3nt: TGCGCCAGCAGTCAATCGGACCGGGGTTTAAGGCCCAATGAGCAGTTCTTC
CDR3aa: CASSQSDRGLRPNEQFF
abundance: NA
v_gene: TRBV23-1
d_gene: NA
j_gene: TRBJ2-1

CDR3nt: TGTGCCAGCACCCCCGGAGAGGGGGTGGGCACTGAAGCTTTCTTT
CDR3aa: CASTPGEGVGTEAFF
abundance: NA
v_gene: TRBV9
d_gene: NA
j_gene: TRBJ1-1

CDR3nt: TGTGCCAGCAGTTTCGAGAGGAACACCGGGGAGCTGTTTTTT
CDR3aa: CASSFERNTGELFF
abundance: few
v_gene: TRBV27
d_gene: NA
j_gene: TRBJ2-2

CDR3nt: TGCAGTGCTAGTGCGGGGGCTAGCGGGAGGGGTGGGACCCAGTACTTC
CDR3aa: CSASAGASGRGGTQYF
abundance: NA
v_gene: TRBV20-1
d_gene: TRBD2
j_gene: TRBJ2-5

CDR3nt: TGTGCCGGCGGACACCAAGCTTTCTTT
CDR3aa: CAGGHQAFF
abundance: NA
v_gene: TRBV30
d_gene: NA
j_gene: TRBJ1-1

CDR3nt: TGTGCCAGCAGCAAGGACAGCCTCTTAGCTTTCTTT
CDR3aa: CASSKDSLLAFF
abundance: NA
v_gene: TRBV7-9
d_gene: NA
j_gene: TRBJ1-1

CDR3nt: TGTGCCAGCATCGGGACAGGGAACACTGAAGCTTTCTTT
CDR3aa: CASIGTGNTEAFF
abundance: many
v_gene: TRBV25-1
d_gene: TRBD1
j_gene: TRBJ1-1

CDR3nt: TGTGCCAGCAGACCCTCGACAGGGAACACTGAAGCTTTCTTT
CDR3aa: CASRPSTGNTEAFF
abundance: once
v_gene: TRBV13
d_gene: NA
j_gene: TRBJ1-1

CDR3nt: TGTGCCACCAGTGACGCTCAGGGTGCCTACAATGAGCAGTTCTTC
CDR3aa: CATSDAQGAYNEQFF
abundance: NA
v_gene: TRBV24-1
d_gene: NA
j_gene: TRBJ2-1

CDR3nt: TGTGCCTGGAGTAGGACAGGGGGCGAGTACGAGCAGTACTTC
CDR3aa: CAWSRTGGEYEQYF
abundance: NA
v_gene: TRBV30
d_gene: TRBD1
j_gene: TRBJ2-7

CDR3nt: TGTGCCAGCAGCCAAGGGACAGGCAATCAGCCCCAGCATTTT
CDR3aa: CASSQGTGNQPQHF
abundance: NA
v_gene: TRBV3-1/TRBV3-2
d_gene: NA
j_gene: TRBJ1-5

CDR3nt: TGCGCCAGCAGCTTGGGCGGAGCTAACTATGGCTACACCTTC
CDR3aa: CASSLGGANYGYTF
abundance: once
v_gene: TRBV5-1
d_gene: NA
j_gene: TRBJ1-2

CDR3nt: TGCGCCAGCAGCCAAGGAGCGAGGGAAGGAAACACCATATATTTT
CDR3aa: CASSQGAREGNTIYF
abundance: NA
v_gene: TRBV4-1
d_gene: NA
j_gene: TRBJ1-3

CDR3nt: TGTGCCAGCAGCCCAGCGGGAGGGCCTTTCAATGAGCAGTTCTTC
CDR3aa: CASSPAGGPFNEQFF
abundance: NA
v_gene: TRBV7-2
d_gene: TRBD2
j_gene: TRBJ2-1

CDR3nt: TGTGCCAGCAGGCCAGACAGTAATTCACCCCTCCACTTT
CDR3aa: CASRPDSNSPLHF
abundance: few
v_gene: TRBV6-5
d_gene: NA
j_gene: TRBJ1-6

CDR3nt: TGTGCCAGTAGTGAACAGGGGCAGCCCCAGCATTTT
CDR3aa: CASSEQGQPQHF
abundance: NA
v_gene: TRBV19
d_gene: TRBD1
j_gene: TRBJ1-5

CDR3nt: TGTGCCAGCTCACCGCCTGACAGGGGAGGATACGAGCAGTACTTC
CDR3aa: CASSPPDRGGYEQYF
abundance: NA
v_gene: TRBV18
d_gene: TRBD1
j_gene: TRBJ2-7

CDR3nt: TGCGCCAGCAGCCCCGGGACTGTCCAGAAGCAGTACTTC
CDR3aa: CASSPGTVQKQYF
abundance: NA
v_gene: TRBV4-1
d_gene: NA
j_gene: TRBJ2-7

CDR3nt: TGCGCCAGCAGCTTAGGGTACGGGATCCAAGAGACCCAGTACTTC
CDR3aa: CASSLGYGIQETQYF
abundance: many
v_gene: TRBV5-1
d_gene: NA
j_gene: TRBJ2-5

CDR3nt: TGTGCCAGCAGTTTATGGGCGGCGCCCGGGGGGCAGCCCCAGCATTTT
CDR3aa: CASSLWAAPGGQPQHF
abundance: NA
v_gene: TRBV27
d_gene: NA
j_gene: TRBJ1-5

CDR3nt: TGTGCCAGCTCCCTTCTAGGGGGCTCTGGAAACACCATATATTTT
CDR3aa: CASSLLGGSGNTIYF
abundance: NA
v_gene: TRBV18
d_gene: NA
j_gene: TRBJ1-3

CDR3nt: TGTGCCAGTATGGCAGACAGGGCCCTTGTGAATGAGCAGTTCTTC
CDR3aa: CASMADRALVNEQFF
abundance: NA
v_gene: TRBV19
d_gene: TRBD1
j_gene: TRBJ2-1

CDR3nt: TGTGCCAGTACGCGTGGGGGGGTGCTTTCCTACAATGAGCAGTTCTTC
CDR3aa: CASTRGGVLSYNEQFF
abundance: NA
v_gene: TRBV7-2
d_gene: TRBD2
j_gene: TRBJ2-1

CDR3nt: TGTGCCAGCAGCCCCCGGCCGACAGGGAACACTGAAGCTTTCTTT
CDR3aa: CASSPRPTGNTEAFF
abundance: NA
v_gene: TRBV7-9
d_gene: NA
j_gene: TRBJ1-1

CDR3nt: TGTGCCAGCAGTCCATTTTTGGATAGCGGGAGCGGTCTCCACGAGCAGTACTTC
CDR3aa: CASSPFLDSGSGLHEQYF
abundance: NA
v_gene: TRBV28
d_gene: TRBD2
j_gene: TRBJ2-7

CDR3nt: TGCAGCGTTGAGGGGGGGAGCGTTCGGACCTACAATGAGCAGTTCTTC
CDR3aa: CSVEGGSVRTYNEQFF
abundance: NA
v_gene: TRBV29-1
d_gene: TRBD2
j_gene: TRBJ2-1

CDR3nt: TGTGCCTGGAGGCTAGCGGTATACAATGAGCAGTTCTTC
CDR3aa: CAWRLAVYNEQFF
abundance: NA
v_gene: TRBV30
d_gene: TRBD2
j_gene: TRBJ2-1

CDR3nt: TGTGCCAGCAGCGACCGGACAGGGTTTAACTATGGCTACACCTTC
CDR3aa: CASSDRTGFNYGYTF
abundance: NA
v_gene: TRBV6-5
d_gene: TRBD1
j_gene: TRBJ1-2

CDR3nt: TGCGCCAGCAGTGCCGAGCGGGCCCCCAATGAGCAGTTCTTC
CDR3aa: CASSAERAPNEQFF
abundance: NA
v_gene: TRBV5-1
d_gene: NA
j_gene: TRBJ2-1

CDR3nt: TGTGCCAGCAGCTTCTCCTCTAGCGGGAGGGCCGTGTACACCGGGGAGCTGTTTTTT
CDR3aa: CASSFSSSGRAVYTGELFF
abundance: few
v_gene: TRBV5-4
d_gene: TRBD2
j_gene: TRBJ2-2

CDR3nt: TGTGCCAGCAGTACGGACAGCGCTGAAGCTTTCTTT
CDR3aa: CASSTDSAEAFF
abundance: NA
v_gene: TRBV6-4
d_gene: NA
j_gene: TRBJ1-1

CDR3nt: TGTGCCAGCAGCCTGAGGGGGACACAAGAGACCCAGTACTTC
CDR3aa: CASSLRGTQETQYF
abundance: NA
v_gene: TRBV7-2
d_gene: NA
j_gene: TRBJ2-5

CDR3nt: TGTGCCAGCAGCAGGGCTGGGGCCAACGTCCTGACTTTC
CDR3aa: CASSRAGANVLTF
abundance: NA
v_gene: TRBV25-1
d_gene: NA
j_gene: TRBJ2-6